This paragraph covers one T cell receptor (beta chain) sequence. Antigen specificity is unknown. The entry originates in a study of identical twins. Study results and limitations: Carriage of fewer insertions was seen in abundant cord blood beta clonotypes, whereas memory repertoires showed none.

TCRdb redid the calling of the 5' RACE reads with MiXCR, one entry per CDR3 protein. The profile covers 500,000 to 600,000 distinct CDR3 sequences, with 22% appearing a single time and about 0.99% taken by the ten largest. CDR3 size: 13 residues. V lost 5 bases and J lost 5, with 11 bases in between. Germline V gives CDR1 KGHDR, CDR2 SFDVKD. These same records also appear under a second study, on T cells expressing NK-cell markers. That paper adds: Most of the eight sequenced donors were classified as HCMV-seropositive, and one was classified as seronegative.

Sequenced input: CD4+ T cells sorted from blood. This rearrangement joins TRBV24-1 to TRBJ2-5; perhaps D is TRBD1 or TRBD2 (5 bases each). This sequence was found in a woman aged 18-29 years in good health. The CDR3 nucleotides read TGTGCCACCAGTGCGTCGGGGCGGGAGACCCAGTACTTC. Its translation is CATSASGRETQYF.